The 5 T cell receptor beta chains below come from one sample, sequenced in a study of cytomegalovirus exposure and HLA in healthy donors. The PCR made use of 60 Vbeta and 13 Jbeta primers. The assay was immunoSEQ multiplex PCR, and TCRdb's table has in-frame clones only and misses some. There are about 190,000 clones in the sample; roughly 77% occur only once, and 3.4% lies in the top ten. The sequencing sample was made of PBMCs. These receptors came from a man in his forties in good health and CMV-seropositive.

This chain links TRBV28 with TRBJ1-6; possible D gene TRBD1, 5 bases. Germline CDR1 is MDHEN and CDR2 is SYDVKM. The V end lost 7 bases, the J end lost 11 bases, and 21 bases lay between the germline ends. The CDR3 loop spans 15 amino acids. DNA for the CDR3: TGTGCCAGCACCCTTACTGGGGCAGCCGGTCCACCCCTCCACTTT. It is translated as CASTLTGAAGPPLHF.

This clone has more than one count but fewer than ten. The chain recombines TRBV2 with TRBJ1-4, with 7 bases lining up with TRBD1. The junction had 6 bases not matched to a gene; V was cut back by 4 bases and J by 7 bases. CDR1 SNHLY and CDR2 FYNNEI come from the germline V gene. This CDR3 spans 14 amino acids. The CDR3 is CASSVRGRGEKLFF. The CDR3 bases are TGTGCCAGCAGTGTGAGGGGGCGCGGTGAAAAACTGTTTTTT.

The CDR3 nucleotides read TGTGCTACAACCAGTCCGGACAGCCGCTCTGGAAACACCATATATTTT. Residues: CATTSPDSRSGNTIYF. The chain has TRBV2 and TRBJ1-3; weak D call: TRBD1 (6 bases). Germline V gene data show CDR1 as SNHLY and CDR2 as FYNNEI. The CDR3 has 16 amino acids.

The sample holds one count of this clone. J is TRBJ2-5 and V is TRBV5-4; 7 positions match TRBD2. Germline V gene lookup returns CDR1 SGHNT and CDR2 YYREEE (reference sequence). With V trimmed by 2 bases and J by 5 bases, 12 bases remained unmatched. This CDR3 contains 16 residues. CDR3: CASSFRAQRGSETQYF. Written as DNA, the CDR3 is TGTGCCAGCAGCTTTAGGGCCCAGCGGGGATCCGAGACCCAGTACTTC.

The chain couples TRBV5-8 to TRBJ2-7; D unclear. Germline loops: CDR1 SGHTS, CDR2 YDEGEE. The CDR3 loop spans 11 amino acids. Trimming shortened V by 3 bases and J by 7 bases, and 8 bases separated the two germline ends. The CDR3 sequence is CASSSYEEQYF. Here the CDR3 DNA reads TGTGCCAGCAGCTCGTACGAGGAGCAGTACTTC.